Here is one T cell receptor (beta chain) with its context. This sample was included in a study of blood T cell repertoires in COVID-19. For the study at large: Samples of COVID-19 (acute and convalescent) were obtained from the United States, Italy and Spain. T cells, B-cell-depleted T cells, or PBMCs provided the cDNA or gDNA that served as material.

Original processing methods: Researchers report that nucleated cell counts were estimated from reference gene primer amplification. Repertoires were generated with immunoSEQ multiplex PCR, while TCRdb's copy carries only in-frame clones and drops some. Clonal size and the V and J genes are those of that table, whereas D and trimming came from the DNA. Seen here are under 300,000 clones, 79% observed once, and the top ten hold roughly 4%. Germline V gene lookup returns CDR1 SNHLY and CDR2 FYNNEI. This CDR3 is built from 14 residues. V dropped 4 bases and J dropped 2 bases, with 9 bases sitting between them.

J is TRBJ1-3 and V is TRBV2, with a tentative D call TRBD1 (5 bases). The specimen sequenced was peripheral blood. This TCR derives from a woman aged 40 to 49 with active or convalescent COVID-19. CDR3 DNA sequence: TGTGCCAGCAGTGTAGGGGTAGCTGGAAACACCATATATTTT. This translates into CASSVGVAGNTIYF.